Each of the 2 T cell receptor beta chains below was sequenced from the same sample in a study of T cells after yellow fever vaccination. MiXCR, applied by TCRdb to the 5' RACE reads, yields one record per CDR3 protein. The repertoire has 300,000 to 350,000 distinct CDR3 sequences, around 8.1% of them found once; the top ten carry approximately 18%. The sequencing used PBMCs, collected roughly seven weeks after the first yellow fever vaccination. Receptor source: a man in his late teens or twenties who received the YFV17D yellow fever vaccine.

This clonotype appeared a few times. The rearrangement uses TRBV4-1 and TRBJ2-5; D ambiguous. The CDR3 runs 11 residues. The germline V gene encodes CDR1 MGHRA and CDR2 YSYEKL. V was trimmed by 8 bases and J by 9 bases, leaving 13 bases between them. CDR3 sequence (DNA): TGCGCCAGCGGAAAAGGCGCGGCCCAGTACTTC. Amino acid sequence: CASGKGAAQYF.

V gene TRBV4-1 combines with J gene TRBJ1-4; D perhaps matches TRBD1 (6 bases). V lost 0 bases and J lost 8, with 16 bases in between. The CDR3 sequence is 16 residues long. Germline V lookup: CDR1 MGHRA, CDR2 YSYEKL. CDR3 in amino acids: CASSQDRGTPREKLFF. DNA of the CDR3: TGCGCCAGCAGCCAAGATAGGGGGACGCCGAGGGAAAAACTGTTTTTT.